This T cell receptor beta chain was sequenced during a study of T-cell memory formation after mild COVID-19. Overall study context: Most TCR clusters belonged to a single donor.

In germline, CDR1 is DFQATT, CDR2 SNEGSKA (reference sequence). CDR3 length equals 16 residues. V gave up 0 bases and J gave up 4 bases; unmatched junction bases: 5. This clonotype appeared a few times. MiXCR, run by TCRdb on the 5' RACE reads, gives a single entry per CDR3 protein. The table lists approximately 50,000 distinct CDR3 sequences, 9.3% of them singletons. Source material: PBMCs or a T cell subset sorted from them (not recorded which). The clonotype comes from an adult woman who had mild COVID-19 (a few samples of this study predate the infection). Cell type and time point are not known. The V gene is TRBV20-1, the J gene TRBJ2-2; 10 bases map to TRBD2. CDR3 in DNA: TGCAGTGCTAGAGATCGAGCGGGAGGGTCCACCGGGGAGCTGTTTTTT. As protein: CSARDRAGGSTGELFF.